This section outlines one TCR beta chain sequence together with its context. The antigen is unknown. This entry belongs to a study of Ad26.COV2.S vaccination and SARS-CoV-2 variants. Study overall: The authors gave Ad26.COV2.S intramuscularly, either once or twice 56 days apart. Notes on the study in general: Participants in the vaccine arm had higher spike-specific TCR breadth; placebo recipients had lower.

The V gene lost 3 bases and the J gene lost 7 bases, with 21 bases spanning the gap. Germline V gene sequence: CDR1 SGHNT, CDR2 YYREEE (reference sequence). This CDR3 is built from 16 residues. Treatment indicated: roughly 18 received Ad26.COV2.S at low or high dose, single or two shots; about 5 received placebo; per-sample allocation not given. The samples date from day 63 after the first vaccine or placebo injection. Assay: immunoSEQ multiplex PCR; the TCRdb copy retains only in-frame clones and omits some. The sample has a few hundred thousand clones, more than 70% seen once. The sample was peripheral blood, taken in a trial of Ad26.COV2.S vaccine versus placebo. The chain carries TRBV5-4 and TRBJ2-3; D remains unclear. The clonotype originates from a person aged 18-60 years who received the Ad26.COV2.S COVID-19 vaccine or a placebo. In DNA form, the CDR3 reads TGTGCCAGCAGCTACATCCGGGCCACCTCCCCGCATACGCAGTATTTT. Translated, it gives CASSYIRATSPHTQYF. Based on the CDR3 plus reference TRBV5-4 and TRBJ2-3, the full variable domain is ETGVTQSPTHLIKTRGQQVTLRCSSQSGHNTVSWYQQALGQGPQFIFQYYREEENGRGNFPPRFSGLQFPNYSSELNVNALELDDSALYLCASSYIRATSPHTQYFGPGTRLTVL.